One and the same sample provided the 30 T cell receptor beta chains below, sequenced in a study of cytomegalovirus exposure and HLA in healthy donors. Primers: 60 Vbeta forward and 13 Jbeta reverse. Here immunoSEQ multiplex PCR was the method, and the copy in TCRdb shows in-frame clones only, minus some. Seen here are 200,000 to 250,000 clones, about 84% observed once, and the top ten hold 1% to 1.5%. The sequencing input was PBMCs. Receptors originate from a human donor in good health.

CDR3 residues: CASSLRQGAFYNEQFF. The CDR3 DNA reads as TGTGCCAGCAGCTTGAGACAGGGGGCGTTCTACAATGAGCAGTTCTTC. The chain recombines TRBV5-6 with TRBJ2-1, with 10 bases that match TRBD1. CDR1 and CDR2 (germline): SGHDT, YYEEEE. Unmatched junction bases numbered 4, after V lost 1 base and J lost 3 bases. There are 16 residues in the CDR3.

This clone was detected a few times. The rearrangement links TRBV5-1 to TRBJ1-2, with 7 bases lining up with TRBD1. CDR1 is SGHRS and CDR2 is YFSETQ in the germline V gene. This CDR3 region has 13 residues. V lost 0 bases and J lost 8; bases outside the gene matches: 4. CDR3 coding DNA: TGCGCCAGCAGCTTGGAGGGGGCCAGGGGCTACACCTTC. Translated, it gives CASSLEGARGYTF.

V gene TRBV19 combines with J gene TRBJ2-1, with 8 bases matching TRBD1. The germline V gene has CDR1 LNHDA and CDR2 SQIVND (reference sequence). With 5 bases clipped from V and 3 bases from J, the junction kept 9 bases outside the gene matches. This CDR3 has 16 residues. The CDR3 is CASSPGGAGFYNEQFF. In nucleotides, the CDR3 is TGTGCCAGTAGTCCAGGGGGCGCGGGGTTCTACAATGAGCAGTTCTTC.

In this sample, this clone turned up once. The chain employs TRBV7-3 and TRBJ2-2; D call uncertain. CDR1 is SGHTA, CDR2 FQGTGA, per germline. V dropped 4 bases and J dropped 5 bases, with 8 bases sitting between them. CDR3 length: 13 residues. The CDR3 protein is CASSSGRTGELFF. CDR3 coding DNA: TGTGCCAGCAGCTCGGGTCGGACCGGGGAGCTGTTTTTT.

The CDR3 is CASSLASGTYNEQFF. CDR3 DNA: TGTGCCAGCAGCTTAGCAAGCGGGACCTACAATGAGCAGTTCTTC. The gene calls are TRBV7-9 and TRBJ2-1, with TRBD2 identical over 7 bases. The CDR3 is 15 amino acids. Germline assignment: CDR1 SEHNR and CDR2 FQNEAQ (reference sequence). Losses at the gene ends were 0 bases for V and 2 bases for J; bases not matched to a gene: 1.

The chain employs TRBV4-3 and TRBJ2-7; 9 bases line up with TRBD1. Germline CDR1 LGHNA, CDR2 YSLEER. The CDR3 runs 15 residues. The trim removed 4 bases at V and 3 bases at J, leaving 7 bases unmatched. The CDR3 sequence is CASSLQQGANYEQYF. The CDR3 DNA follows: TGCGCCAGCAGCCTCCAACAGGGGGCGAACTACGAGCAGTACTTC.

This clone was seen once. This chain connects TRBV19 to TRBJ2-4, with 7 bases matching TRBD2. The CDR3 spans 16 residues. The germline CDR1 and CDR2 sequences are LNHDA and SQIVND (reference sequence). V lost 3 bases, J lost 0 bases, and 5 bases stayed unmatched. CDR3 loop: CASSMTGGLAKNIQYF. CDR3 nucleotide sequence: TGTGCCAGTAGTATGACGGGGGGTTTAGCCAAAAACATTCAGTACTTC.

This clone was counted a few times. The V and J genes are TRBV6-1 and TRBJ2-1; 11 nucleotides agree with TRBD2. V lost 5 bases to trimming and J lost 12 bases; unmatched junction nucleotides: 3. The germline CDR1 and CDR2 sequences are MNHNS and SASEGT. This CDR3 has 12 residues. The CDR3 sequence is CASSRSGRVQFF. In nucleotides, the CDR3 is TGTGCCAGCAGTCGTAGCGGGAGGGTGCAGTTCTTC.

The CDR3 region is CASKGEGAQGYTF. The CDR3 DNA sequence: TGTGCCAGCAAAGGAGAGGGGGCGCAGGGCTACACCTTC. The gene calls are TRBV28 and TRBJ1-2, with TRBD1 identical over 7 bases. After removal of 7 bases from V and 8 bases from J, the junction contained 10 bases not matched to a gene. The CDR3 runs 13 residues. CDR1 MDHEN and CDR2 SYDVKM come from the germline V gene.

As concerns this clone: The same CDR3 also results from other DNA sequences found in this sample. The rearrangement joins TRBV7-9 to TRBJ1-1; D gene ambiguous. CDR3 size: 13 residues. V lost 3 bases and J lost 3, with 8 bases in between. Germline V gene lookup returns CDR1 SEHNR and CDR2 FQNEAQ (reference sequence). CDR3 protein: CASSFGVDTEAFF. The DNA of the CDR3 is TGTGCCAGCAGCTTCGGGGTTGACACTGAAGCTTTCTTT.

This chain links TRBV7-9 with TRBJ2-1; 8 positions match TRBD2. V was clipped by 2 bases and J by 7 bases; unmatched bases: 10. Germline assignment: CDR1 SEHNR and CDR2 FQNEAQ (reference sequence). This CDR3 spans 16 amino acids. Here the CDR3 reads CASSLWREALRNEQFF. In nucleotides, the CDR3 is TGTGCCAGCAGCTTATGGCGGGAGGCCCTACGGAATGAGCAGTTCTTC.

This clone has just a few counts. This sequence joins TRBV7-3 and TRBJ1-4; 8 bases match TRBD1. V lost 5 bases and J lost 14; bases outside the gene matches: 13. This CDR3 is 14 amino acids long. CDR1 is SGHTA, CDR2 FQGTGA, per germline. In nucleotides, the CDR3 is TGTGCCAGCAGCCCCGAGGCCGGGACAGGAATGCTGTTTTTT. As protein: CASSPEAGTGMLFF.

The chain uses TRBV25-1 and TRBJ2-7; D possibly corresponds to TRBD1 (6 bases). Per the germline V gene, CDR1 is MGHDK and CDR2 is SYGVNS. The V end lost 6 bases, the J end lost 2 bases, and 8 bases lay between the germline ends. The CDR3 covers 12 residues. CDR3 DNA: TGTGCCAGCAGCCGGGACACCTACGAGCAGTACTTC. Its translation: CASSRDTYEQYF.

This clone was observed a handful of times. The genes are TRBV14 and TRBJ2-5, with D hard to call. The CDR3 sequence is 18 residues long. Between the trimmed V and J ends, which lost 1 base and 5 bases, there was a span of 23 bases. Per germline, CDR1 SGHDN and CDR2 FVKESK. CDR3 in amino acids: CASSQGFPNSPFLETQYF. CDR3 sequence (DNA): TGTGCCAGCAGCCAAGGATTTCCGAACTCCCCTTTCCTTGAGACCCAGTACTTC. Full variable domain (remainder filled in from reference TRBV14 and TRBJ2-5): EAGVTQFPSHSVIEKGQTVTLRCDPISGHDNLYWYRRVMGKEIKFLLHFVKESKQDESGMPNNRFLAERTGGTYSTLKVQPAELEDSGVYFCASSQGFPNSPFLETQYFGPGTRLLVL.

The V gene is TRBV7-8, the J gene TRBJ1-1, with 8 bases identical to TRBD1. The CDR3 is 15 residues long. Germline trimming cut 5 bases from V and 0 bases from J; bases unmatched to any gene: 5. Germline-derived CDR1 and CDR2 are SGHVS and FQNEAQ. CDR3 residues: CASSVLTGVNTEAFF. The CDR3 nucleotides are TGTGCCAGCAGCGTCCTGACAGGGGTGAACACTGAAGCTTTCTTT.

The chain employs TRBV11-1 and TRBJ2-7, with 10 bases that match TRBD2. In germline, CDR1 is SGHAT, CDR2 FQDESV (reference sequence). The CDR3 length is 14 residues. Trimming removed 5 bases from V and 6 bases from J; junction bases left unmatched: 7. The chain's CDR3 is CASSPRTSGPEQYF. As DNA, the CDR3 is TGTGCCAGCAGCCCCCGGACTAGCGGCCCCGAGCAGTACTTC.

The V and J genes are TRBV15 and TRBJ1-1; 9 bases agree with TRBD1. The CDR3 has 17 residues. The junction had 13 bases not matched to a gene; V was cut back by 4 bases and J by 4 bases. Germline CDR1 and CDR2: LNHNV and YYDKDF (reference sequence). The CDR3 here is CATSTYPGQGRRTEAFF. The CDR3 region has the DNA TGTGCCACCAGCACTTATCCGGGACAGGGAAGGCGCACTGAAGCTTTCTTT.

The CDR3 DNA is TGTGCCATCAGACGCGGGACTAGCGGCCCCCTGGAGCAGTACTTC. Its translation: CAIRRGTSGPLEQYF. The rearrangement uses TRBV10-3 and TRBJ2-7; TRBD2 agrees at 11 bases. The CDR3 is made up of 15 amino acids. Germline-derived CDR1 and CDR2 are ENHRY and SYGVKD. With V trimmed by 6 bases and J by 7 bases, 11 bases remained unmatched.

The V gene is TRBV29-1, the J gene TRBJ2-3; D is unresolved. CDR1 and CDR2 from the germline V gene are SQVTM and ANQGSEA. Trimming shortened V by 2 bases and J by 2 bases, and 8 bases separated the two germline ends. The CDR3 runs to 13 residues. The CDR3 loop is CSVEFPDTDTQYF. CDR3 in DNA: TGCAGCGTTGAATTCCCAGACACAGATACGCAGTATTTT.

The chain combines TRBV6-1 with TRBJ1-3; TRBD1 matches at 7 bases. The ends lost 7 bases at V and 3 bases at J; junction bases unmatched: 6. The CDR3 covers 14 residues. Germline CDR1 is MNHNS and CDR2 is SASEGT. The CDR3 sequence: CASTWGDSGNTIYF. In DNA form, the CDR3 reads TGTGCCAGCACCTGGGGGGACAGTGGAAACACCATATATTTT.

V gene TRBV19 combines with J gene TRBJ1-5; D unresolved. CDR1 and CDR2 from the germline V gene are LNHDA and SQIVND (reference sequence). Trimming removed 0 bases at V and 0 bases at J, with 12 bases between. The CDR3 is 17 residues long. The CDR3 sequence is CASSIDPPGISNQPQHF. The CDR3 DNA is TGTGCCAGTAGTATAGACCCGCCGGGTATTAGCAATCAGCCCCAGCATTTT.

CDR3 protein: CASRVATEEQYF. In DNA, the CDR3 is TGTGCCAGCAGGGTAGCGACGGAGGAGCAGTACTTC. This sequence joins TRBV6-1 and TRBJ2-7; a possible D gene is TRBD2 (5 bases). The V gene's germline CDR1 is MNHNS and CDR2 SASEGT. V lost 6 bases to trimming and J lost 7 bases, with 13 bases between them. The CDR3 consists of 12 residues.

J is TRBJ1-2 and V is TRBV12-5; no reliable D call. V was pared by 0 bases and J by 8 bases, with 4 bases between. The CDR3 spans 11 residues. Germline V CDR1 and CDR2: LGHNT, FRNRAP. Here the CDR3 DNA reads TGTGCTAGTGGTTTGGTAGAGGGCTACACCTTC. Its protein product is CASGLVEGYTF.

The V gene is TRBV12-5, the J gene TRBJ2-1; 11 nucleotides match TRBD2. The J segment lost 7 bases and the V segment lost 1 base, leaving 9 bases of the junction unmatched. Germline V gene sequence: CDR1 LGHNT, CDR2 FRNRAP. The CDR3 loop spans 17 amino acids. The CDR3 protein is CASGLAPGLAVANEQFF. The CDR3 coding sequence is TGTGCTAGTGGTTTGGCCCCGGGACTAGCGGTGGCAAATGAGCAGTTCTTC.

The rearrangement uses TRBV6-1 and TRBJ2-7; TRBD1 matches at 9 bases. CDR1 MNHNS and CDR2 SASEGT come from the germline V gene. There are 15 residues in the CDR3. V shed 7 bases and J 5 bases; nucleotides not matched to a gene: 12. The CDR3 bases are TGTGCCAGCACCTTCACCGGGACAGGGTCTGACGAGCAGTACTTC. Its protein product is CASTFTGTGSDEQYF.

The chain joins TRBV5-1 to TRBJ1-2; TRBD1 matches 7 bases. V trimming: 4 bases; J trimming: 12 bases; junction bases outside the gene matches: 12. In germline, CDR1 is SGHRS, CDR2 YFSETQ. This CDR3 is built from 13 residues. The CDR3 DNA reads TGCGCCAGCAGCGCGGAAACCGGGACAGAGGACACCTTC. It translates to CASSAETGTEDTF.

The chain combines TRBV9 with TRBJ2-5, with 12 bases matching TRBD2. CDR1 is SGDLS and CDR2 is YYNGEE in the germline V gene. This CDR3 region has 20 residues. With 0 bases clipped from V and 5 bases from J, the junction kept 17 bases outside the gene matches. CDR3 protein: CASSVDDFEGTSGFFETQYF. The CDR3 bases are TGTGCCAGCAGCGTAGATGATTTTGAGGGGACTAGCGGGTTTTTCGAGACCCAGTACTTC.

The chain combines TRBV14 with TRBJ2-5, with 7 positions matching TRBD2. CDR1 and CDR2 (germline): SGHDN, FVKESK. The CDR3 length is 17 residues. J gave up 1 base and V 4 bases, and 12 bases lay outside the gene matches. The CDR3 coding sequence is TGTGCCAGCAGCCGACTCTACGAGGAGCGGGGCCAAGAGACCCAGTACTTC. This translates into CASSRLYEERGQETQYF.

J is TRBJ1-1 and V is TRBV7-2, with D maybe TRBD1 (5 bases). Germline lookup yields CDR1 SGHTA and CDR2 FQGNSA. V shed 5 bases and J shed 10 bases, with 14 bases lying between them. The CDR3 runs 12 residues. CDR3 amino acids: CASSRFGGGAFF. The CDR3 nucleotides read TGTGCCAGCAGCAGATTCGGGGGGGGAGCTTTCTTT. Supplemented by reference TRBV7-2 and TRBJ1-1, the full variable domain reads GAGVSQSPSNKVTEKGKDVELRCDPISGHTALYWYRQSLGQGLEFLIYFQGNSAPDKSGLPSDRFSAERTGGSVSTLTIQRTQQEDSAVYLCASSRFGGGAFFGQGTRLTVV.

The chain couples TRBV4-3 to TRBJ2-3; 10 nucleotides agree with TRBD2. With V trimmed by 0 bases and J by 4 bases, 7 bases remained unmatched. In germline, CDR1 is LGHNA, CDR2 YSLEER. The CDR3 loop spans 17 amino acids. The CDR3 bases are TGCGCCAGCAGCCAAGAACTCCGGCTAGCGGGAGCAGATACGCAGTATTTT. Translation gives CASSQELRLAGADTQYF.